The rows below give T cell receptor beta chains drawn from one sample of a study of T cells in Graves' hyperthyroidism and ophthalmopathy. MiXCR, run by TCRdb on the multiplex PCR reads, gives a single entry per CDR3 protein. The profile shows around 300,000 distinct CDR3 sequences, less than 20% of them singletons. Sequencing was done on a sample of blood. These receptors all come from a man aged 50-60 years with Graves' ophthalmopathy. The CDR3 runs from the conserved cysteine through the conserved F or W. The D gene is left open where the match is weak. Clone size appears in some rows only: once, few, many, or a class for an expanded clone.

TGCGCCAGCAGCGACCTACAGGGGCGGGAGACCCAGTACTTC	CASSDLQGRETQYF	14	TRBV5-1	TRBJ2-5	TRBD1	many
TGCAGTGCTAGAGACCCCGGACAGACCGCTAACTATGGCTACACCTTC	CSARDPGQTANYGYTF	16	TRBV20-1	TRBJ1-2	NA	few
TGCAGCGTGTACGAGCTAGCGGGAGGGTACAATGAGCAGTTCTTC	CSVYELAGGYNEQFF	15	TRBV29-1	TRBJ2-1	TRBD2	NA
TGTGCCTGGAGTTCCCGGGACCACGAGACCCAGTACTTC	CAWSSRDHETQYF	13	TRBV30	TRBJ2-5	NA	many
TGCGCCAGCGGCCTTACAGGGAACACTGAAGCTTTCTTT	CASGLTGNTEAFF	13	TRBV5-1	TRBJ1-1	NA	NA
TGCAGCGTTTACTCCAGCCTTGGAAGGGAGACCCAGTACTTC	CSVYSSLGRETQYF	14	TRBV29-1	TRBJ2-5	NA	few
TGCAGTGCGCAAAGGCTTACGAGCTCCTACAATGAGCAGTTCTTC	CSAQRLTSSYNEQFF	15	TRBV20-1	TRBJ2-1	NA	NA
TGTGCCATTTCTTTATGGCGAGGGGATGAGCAGTTCTTC	CAISLWRGDEQFF	13	TRBV6-1	TRBJ2-1	NA	NA
TGTGCCAGCAGCTTTACAGGGCCCAATGAGCAGTTCTTC	CASSFTGPNEQFF	13	TRBV7-3	TRBJ2-1	NA	many
TGTGCCAGCAGTATCTGGGGCAATCAGCCCCAGCATTTT	CASSIWGNQPQHF	13	TRBV6-1	TRBJ1-5	NA	few
TGTGCCAGCAGTCAAATTGGGGGGCGGGAGCGCTACGAGCAGTACTTC	CASSQIGGRERYEQYF	16	TRBV2	TRBJ2-7	NA	many
TGTGCCAGCTCACCAGGTTCCCAGGGAGATGAGCAGTTCTTC	CASSPGSQGDEQFF	14	TRBV18	TRBJ2-1	NA	NA
TGCGCCAGCAGCTTGGCCGGAGGGGGTAAAGAGACCCAGTACTTC	CASSLAGGGKETQYF	15	TRBV5-1	TRBJ2-5	NA	many
TGTGCCAGCAGTGAACAAGGCCAGGCTAACTATGGCTACACCTTC	CASSEQGQANYGYTF	15	TRBV6-1	TRBJ1-2	NA	NA
TGTGCCAGCAGTGCCAGAGTTGACAGAAGTGAGACCCAGTACTTC	CASSARVDRSETQYF	15	TRBV2	TRBJ2-5	NA	many
TGTGCCAGCAACCAGGGGGGAGCCTCCTACGAGCAGTACTTC	CASNQGGASYEQYF	14	TRBV12-3/TRBV12-4	TRBJ2-7	NA	many
TGTGCCAGCAGCCCCCCTGGGGAGAACACTGAAGCTTTCTTT	CASSPPGENTEAFF	14	TRBV11-2	TRBJ1-1	NA	few
TGTGCCAGCAGCCCCGGCGGACAGGTGATAACTGGGGCCAACGTCCTGACTTTC	CASSPGGQVITGANVLTF	18	TRBV16	TRBJ2-6	TRBD1	few
TGTGCCAGCAGCCCCACGGTGAATTCACCCCTCCACTTT	CASSPTVNSPLHF	13	TRBV9	TRBJ1-6	NA	NA
TGTGCCAGCCTACCGGGACTAGCGGGAGAAGGGACCCAGTACTTC	CASLPGLAGEGTQYF	15	TRBV11-2	TRBJ2-5	TRBD2	many
TGTGCCAGCAGCGCCCCACCGGGACAGCGGAACTCTGGGGCCAACGTCCTGACTTTC	CASSAPPGQRNSGANVLTF	19	TRBV7-9	TRBJ2-6	TRBD1	NA
TGTGCCTGGAGACGGGAACAGGGGTCTGGAAACACCATATATTTT	CAWRREQGSGNTIYF	15	TRBV30	TRBJ1-3	TRBD1	NA
TGTGCCAGCAGTCGCTCCGGGACTAGCGGGAGGGCCGGTAGTTACAATGAGCAGTTCTTC	CASSRSGTSGRAGSYNEQFF	20	TRBV7-2	TRBJ2-1	TRBD2	NA
TGTGCCAGCAGTAGTCGACAGCCAACTAATGAAAAACTGTTTTTT	CASSSRQPTNEKLFF	15	TRBV28	TRBJ1-4	NA	NA
TGTGCCAGCAGCCCACAATCTCTTCTAGCGGGTACCGGGGAGCTGTTTTTT	CASSPQSLLAGTGELFF	17	TRBV7-3	TRBJ2-2	TRBD2	NA
TGTGCCAGCAGTCCCCACAGGGGGAATGAGCAGTTCTTC	CASSPHRGNEQFF	13	TRBV6-1	TRBJ2-1	TRBD1	few
TGTGCCTGGAGTGCTGGTCACCAAAGCTCCTACGAGCAGTACTTC	CAWSAGHQSSYEQYF	15	TRBV30	TRBJ2-7	NA	few
TGTGCCAGCAGTGAGAGCGGGAGGGCCACATCGGAGCAGTACTTC	CASSESGRATSEQYF	15	TRBV6-1	TRBJ2-7	TRBD2	many
TGTGCCAGCAGACGGGCCGGAGGGGGCACTGAAGCTTTCTTT	CASRRAGGGTEAFF	14	TRBV13	TRBJ1-1	NA	NA
TGTGCCAGCTCAAAAGGGCTTGATACGCAGTATTTT	CASSKGLDTQYF	12	TRBV28	TRBJ2-3	NA	many
TGTGCCAGCAGCGTAGAAAACCGAAGGTCTGAAGCTTTCTTT	CASSVENRRSEAFF	14	TRBV9	TRBJ1-1	NA	NA
TGCAGCGTTGTTGCTAGCGGGGGGATCACAGATACGCAGTATTTT	CSVVASGGITDTQYF	15	TRBV29-1	TRBJ2-3	TRBD2	few
TGCAGTGCTAGAGATCTGGGGAGGGCTGGAAACACCATATATTTT	CSARDLGRAGNTIYF	15	TRBV20-1	TRBJ1-3	NA	many